This T cell receptor (beta chain) was retrieved from a study of cytomegalovirus exposure and HLA in healthy donors. Each donor was healthy, and each was a bone marrow donor. With 5 bases clipped from V and 6 bases from J, the junction kept 5 bases outside the gene matches. CDR3 length equals 14 residues. From germline, CDR1 is SGHTA and CDR2 FQGNSA. Whole-study results and caveats: Within a later analysis, the majority of CMV-associated TCR beta chains appeared HLA-restricted. Within the data, a cluster of highly shared sequence variants was likely a sequencing artifact.

This clone was recorded a few times. Its antigen is currently unknown. The primer mix had 60 Vbeta and 13 Jbeta primers. Profiled with immunoSEQ multiplex PCR; TCRdb holds only in-frame clones, not every one. This repertoire shows around 120,000 clones, around 10% found once; its top ten account for 2.5% to 3.5%. This receptor was obtained from a man younger than 40 in good health and CMV-seronegative. This rearrangement joins TRBV7-2 to TRBJ2-7, with TRBD1 identical over 12 bases. The sequencing sample was made of PBMCs. CDR3 region: CASSRDRGRIEQYF. The CDR3 coding sequence is TGTGCCAGCAGCCGGGACAGGGGGCGCATCGAGCAGTACTTC.